The entry below gives a single T cell receptor (beta chain) sequence along with its context. These data come from a study of T cell changes during pregnancy in multiple sclerosis. Germline assignment: CDR1 SGHTA and CDR2 FQGTGA. The J segment lost 0 bases and the V segment lost 1 base, leaving 5 bases of the junction unmatched. This CDR3 contains 17 residues. The repertoire was sequenced with immunoSEQ multiplex PCR; TCRdb's copy has only in-frame clones and lacks some. Of around 42,000 clones in the sample, over 80% were seen once. The source was CD4+ T cells from peripheral blood mononuclear cells, collected before pregnancy. This clonotype was obtained from a female donor with multiple sclerosis, enrolled in a pregnancy study. J is TRBJ2-1 and V is TRBV7-3; 8 bases match TRBD1. The CDR3 sequence: CASSLSAGGISYNEQFF. DNA for the CDR3: TGTGCCAGCAGCTTAAGCGCAGGGGGCATCTCCTACAATGAGCAGTTCTTC.